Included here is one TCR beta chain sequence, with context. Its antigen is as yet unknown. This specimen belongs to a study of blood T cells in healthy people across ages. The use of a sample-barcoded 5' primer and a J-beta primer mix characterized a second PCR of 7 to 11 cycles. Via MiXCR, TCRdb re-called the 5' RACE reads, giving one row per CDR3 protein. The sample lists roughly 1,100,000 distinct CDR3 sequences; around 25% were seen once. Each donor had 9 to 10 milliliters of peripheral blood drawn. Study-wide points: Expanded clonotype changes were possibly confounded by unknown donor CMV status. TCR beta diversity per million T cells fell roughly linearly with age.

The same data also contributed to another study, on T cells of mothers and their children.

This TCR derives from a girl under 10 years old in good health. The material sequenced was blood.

CDR3 residues: CASSAGTGQGREQYF. CDR3 coding DNA: TGTGCCAGCAGCGCCGGGACAGGACAAGGGCGGGAGCAGTACTTC. This rearrangement joins TRBV7-2 to TRBJ2-7; 8 positions match TRBD1. Germline lookup yields CDR1 SGHTA and CDR2 FQGNSA. The CDR3 loop spans 15 amino acids. With V trimmed by 5 bases and J by 7 bases, 13 bases remained unmatched.